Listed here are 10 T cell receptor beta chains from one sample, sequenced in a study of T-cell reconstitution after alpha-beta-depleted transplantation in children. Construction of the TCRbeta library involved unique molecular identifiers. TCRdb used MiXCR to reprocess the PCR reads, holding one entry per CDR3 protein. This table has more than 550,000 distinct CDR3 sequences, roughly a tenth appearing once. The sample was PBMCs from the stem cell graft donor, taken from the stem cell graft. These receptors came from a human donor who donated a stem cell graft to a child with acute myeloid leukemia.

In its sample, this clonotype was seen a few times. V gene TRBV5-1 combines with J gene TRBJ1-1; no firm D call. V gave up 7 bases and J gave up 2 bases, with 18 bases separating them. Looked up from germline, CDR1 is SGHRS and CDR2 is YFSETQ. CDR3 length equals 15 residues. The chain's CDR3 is CASQREVSANTEAFF. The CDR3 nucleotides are TGCGCCAGCCAACGCGAGGTGTCGGCAAACACTGAAGCTTTCTTT.

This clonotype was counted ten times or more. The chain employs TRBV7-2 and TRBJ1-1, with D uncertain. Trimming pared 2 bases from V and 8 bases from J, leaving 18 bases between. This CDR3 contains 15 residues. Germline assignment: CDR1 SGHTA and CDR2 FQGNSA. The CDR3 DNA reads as TGTGCCAGCAGCTTAACGGGTCAGAGGCGCCCAGAAGCTTTCTTT. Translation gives CASSLTGQRRPEAFF.

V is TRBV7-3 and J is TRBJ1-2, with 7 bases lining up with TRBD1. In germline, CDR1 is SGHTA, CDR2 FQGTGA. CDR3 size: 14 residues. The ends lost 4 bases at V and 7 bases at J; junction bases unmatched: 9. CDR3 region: CASSSPGTVGGYTF. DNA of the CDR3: TGTGCCAGCAGCTCCCCTGGGACAGTGGGTGGCTACACCTTC.

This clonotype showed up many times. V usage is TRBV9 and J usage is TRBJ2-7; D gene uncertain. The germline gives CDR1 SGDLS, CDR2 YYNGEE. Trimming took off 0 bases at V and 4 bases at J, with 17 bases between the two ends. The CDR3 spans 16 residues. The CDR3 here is CASSVDTIGSLYEQYF. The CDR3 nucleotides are TGTGCCAGCAGCGTAGATACAATAGGCAGCCTTTACGAGCAGTACTTC.

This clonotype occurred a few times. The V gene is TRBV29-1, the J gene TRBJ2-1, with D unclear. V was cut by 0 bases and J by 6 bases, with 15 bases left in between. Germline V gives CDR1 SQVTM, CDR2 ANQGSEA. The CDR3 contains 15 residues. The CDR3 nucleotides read TGCAGCGTTGAAGATCCCCCGGCCACTGGCAATGAGCAGTTCTTC. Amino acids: CSVEDPPATGNEQFF.

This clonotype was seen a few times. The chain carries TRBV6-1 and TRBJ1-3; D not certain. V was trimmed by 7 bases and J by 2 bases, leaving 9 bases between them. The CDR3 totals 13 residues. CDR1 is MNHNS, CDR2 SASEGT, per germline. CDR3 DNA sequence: TGTGCCAGCACCGAGTTAACTGGAAACACCATATATTTT. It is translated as CASTELTGNTIYF.

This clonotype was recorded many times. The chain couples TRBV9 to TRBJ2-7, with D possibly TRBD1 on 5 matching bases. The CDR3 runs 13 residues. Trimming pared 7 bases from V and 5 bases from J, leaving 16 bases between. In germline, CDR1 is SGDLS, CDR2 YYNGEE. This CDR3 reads CASSHNRPNEQYF. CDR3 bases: TGTGCCAGCTCCCACAACAGGCCCAACGAGCAGTACTTC.

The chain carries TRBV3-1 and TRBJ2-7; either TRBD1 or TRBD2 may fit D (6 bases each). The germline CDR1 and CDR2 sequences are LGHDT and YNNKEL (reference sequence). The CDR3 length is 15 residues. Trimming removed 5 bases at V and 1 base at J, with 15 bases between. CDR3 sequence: CASSNLATGSYEQYF. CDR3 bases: TGTGCCAGCAGCAACCTAGCGACAGGTTCCTACGAGCAGTACTTC.

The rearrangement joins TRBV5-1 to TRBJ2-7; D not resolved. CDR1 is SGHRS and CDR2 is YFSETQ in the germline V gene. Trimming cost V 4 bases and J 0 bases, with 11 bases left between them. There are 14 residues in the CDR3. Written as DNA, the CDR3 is TGCGCCAGCAGCCCCGTCGGTTCCTCCTACGAGCAGTACTTC. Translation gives CASSPVGSSYEQYF.

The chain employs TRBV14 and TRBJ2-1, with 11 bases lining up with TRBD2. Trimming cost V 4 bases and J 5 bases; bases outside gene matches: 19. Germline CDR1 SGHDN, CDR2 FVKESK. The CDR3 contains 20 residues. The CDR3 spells CASSPLVPGLAEVLNNEQFF. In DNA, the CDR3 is TGTGCCAGCAGCCCACTTGTCCCGGGACTAGCGGAGGTGCTCAACAATGAGCAGTTCTTC.